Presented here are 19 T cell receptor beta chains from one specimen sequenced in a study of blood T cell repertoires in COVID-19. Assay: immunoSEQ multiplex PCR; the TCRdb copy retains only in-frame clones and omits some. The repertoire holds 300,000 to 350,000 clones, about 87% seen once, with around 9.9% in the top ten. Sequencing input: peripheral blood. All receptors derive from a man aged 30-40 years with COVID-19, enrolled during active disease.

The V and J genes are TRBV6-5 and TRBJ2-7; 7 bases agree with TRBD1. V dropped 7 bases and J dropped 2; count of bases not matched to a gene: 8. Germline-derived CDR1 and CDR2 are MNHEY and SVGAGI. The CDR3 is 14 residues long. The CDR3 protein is CASNPGTATYEQYF. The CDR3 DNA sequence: TGTGCCAGCAACCCCGGGACAGCCACCTACGAGCAGTACTTC.

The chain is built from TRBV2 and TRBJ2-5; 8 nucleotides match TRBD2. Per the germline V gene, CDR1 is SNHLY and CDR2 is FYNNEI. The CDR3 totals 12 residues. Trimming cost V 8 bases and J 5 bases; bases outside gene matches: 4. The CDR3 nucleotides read TGTGCCAGCGCCTGGACTAGCGAGACCCAGTACTTC. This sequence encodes CASAWTSETQYF. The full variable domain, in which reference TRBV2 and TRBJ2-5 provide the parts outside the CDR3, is EPEVTQTPSHQVTQMGQEVILRCVPISNHLYFYWYRQILGQKVEFLVSFYNNEISEKSEIFDDQFSVERPDGSNFTLKIRSTKLEDSAMYFCASAWTSETQYFGPGTRLLVL.

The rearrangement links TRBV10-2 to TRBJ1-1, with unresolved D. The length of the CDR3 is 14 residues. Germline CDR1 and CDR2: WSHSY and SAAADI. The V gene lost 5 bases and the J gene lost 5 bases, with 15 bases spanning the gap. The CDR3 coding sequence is TGCGCCAGCAGTCTGGATAGCATAGGTACTGAAGCTTTCTTT. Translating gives CASSLDSIGTEAFF.

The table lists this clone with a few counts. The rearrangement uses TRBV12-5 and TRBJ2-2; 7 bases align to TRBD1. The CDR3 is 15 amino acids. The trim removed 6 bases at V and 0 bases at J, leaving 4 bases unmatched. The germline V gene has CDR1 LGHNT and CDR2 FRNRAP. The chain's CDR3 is CASGWDSANTGELFF. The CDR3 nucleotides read TGTGCTAGTGGCTGGGACAGCGCGAACACCGGGGAGCTGTTTTTT.

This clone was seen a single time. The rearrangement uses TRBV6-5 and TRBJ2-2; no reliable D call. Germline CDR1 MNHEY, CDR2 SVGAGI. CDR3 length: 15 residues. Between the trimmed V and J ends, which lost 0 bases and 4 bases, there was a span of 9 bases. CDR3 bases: TGTGCCAGCAGTTACTCGATTGGCGGCACCGGGGAGCTGTTTTTT. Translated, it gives CASSYSIGGTGELFF.

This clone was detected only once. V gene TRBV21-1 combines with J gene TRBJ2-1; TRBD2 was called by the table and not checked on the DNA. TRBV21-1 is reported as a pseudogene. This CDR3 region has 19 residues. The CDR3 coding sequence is TGTGCCAGCAGCCCCACGGGGGGGGGTATAACCCGTTGCTACAATGAGCAGTTCTTC. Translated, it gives CASSPTGGGITRCYNEQFF.

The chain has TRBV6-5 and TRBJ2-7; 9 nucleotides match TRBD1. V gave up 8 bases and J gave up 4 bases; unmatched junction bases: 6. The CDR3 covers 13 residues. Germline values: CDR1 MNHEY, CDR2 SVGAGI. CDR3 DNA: TGTGCCAGCCGCGGACAGGGGCGGTACGAGCAGTACTTC. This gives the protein CASRGQGRYEQYF.

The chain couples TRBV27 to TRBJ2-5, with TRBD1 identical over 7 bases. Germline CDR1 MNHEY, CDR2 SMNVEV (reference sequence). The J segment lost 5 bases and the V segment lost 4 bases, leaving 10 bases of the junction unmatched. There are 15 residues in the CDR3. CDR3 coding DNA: TGTGCCAGCAGTTCAACAGGGGCCCCAAGGGAGACCCAGTACTTC. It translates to CASSSTGAPRETQYF.

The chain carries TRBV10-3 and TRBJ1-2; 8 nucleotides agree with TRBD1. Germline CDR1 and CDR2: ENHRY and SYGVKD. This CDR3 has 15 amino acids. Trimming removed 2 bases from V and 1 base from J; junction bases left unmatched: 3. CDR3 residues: CAISEGQGLNYGYTF. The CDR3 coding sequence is TGTGCCATCAGTGAGGGACAGGGCCTTAACTATGGCTACACCTTC.

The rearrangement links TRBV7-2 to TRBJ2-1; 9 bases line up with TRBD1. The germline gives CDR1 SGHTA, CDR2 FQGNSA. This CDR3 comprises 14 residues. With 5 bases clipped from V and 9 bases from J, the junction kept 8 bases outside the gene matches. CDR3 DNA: TGTGCCAGCAGCCTCCGACAGGGGGGAAGTGAGCAGTTCTTC. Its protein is CASSLRQGGSEQFF.

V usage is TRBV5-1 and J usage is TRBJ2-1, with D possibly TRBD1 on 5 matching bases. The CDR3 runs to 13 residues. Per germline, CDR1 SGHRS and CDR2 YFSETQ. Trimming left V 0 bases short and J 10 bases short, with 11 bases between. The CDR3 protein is CASSLGLGVEQFF. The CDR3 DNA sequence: TGCGCCAGCAGCTTGGGGCTAGGGGTCGAGCAGTTCTTC. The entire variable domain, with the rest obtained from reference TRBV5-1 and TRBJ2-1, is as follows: KAGVTQTPRYLIKTRGQQVTLSCSPISGHRSVSWYQQTPGQGLQFLFEYFSETQRNKGNFPGRFSGRQFSNSRSEMNVSTLELGDSALYLCASSLGLGVEQFFGPGTRLTVL.

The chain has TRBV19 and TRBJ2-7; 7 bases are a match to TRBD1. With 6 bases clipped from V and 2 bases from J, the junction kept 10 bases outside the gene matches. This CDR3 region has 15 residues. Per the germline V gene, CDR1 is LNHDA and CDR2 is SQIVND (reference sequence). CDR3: CASRPGGSTTYEQYF. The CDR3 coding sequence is TGTGCCAGTAGGCCAGGGGGTTCCACAACCTACGAGCAGTACTTC.

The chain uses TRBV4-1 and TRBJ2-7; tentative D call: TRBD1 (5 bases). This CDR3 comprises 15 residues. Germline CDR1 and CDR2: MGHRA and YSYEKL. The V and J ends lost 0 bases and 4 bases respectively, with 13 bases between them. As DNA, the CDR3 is TGCGCCAGCAGCCAAGACAGGGATTTAGCTTACGAGCAGTACTTC. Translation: CASSQDRDLAYEQYF.

The CDR3 loop is CASLATDWDTEAFF. The DNA for the CDR3 is TGTGCCAGCCTAGCCACAGACTGGGACACTGAAGCTTTCTTT. The chain has TRBV2 and TRBJ1-1, with D unresolved. Germline V lookup: CDR1 SNHLY, CDR2 FYNNEI. CDR3 length: 14 amino acids. Trimming shortened V by 8 bases and J by 3 bases, and 16 bases separated the two germline ends.

The CDR3 here is CASSLAPEHEKLFF. The CDR3 DNA reads as TGTGCCAGCAGCTTGGCCCCAGAACATGAAAAACTGTTTTTT. The chain recombines TRBV5-5 with TRBJ1-4; D is unclear. The CDR3 runs to 14 residues. V was shortened by 0 bases and J by 6 bases, with 9 bases between the two germline ends. CDR1 and CDR2 from the germline V gene are SGHKS and YYEKEE (reference sequence).

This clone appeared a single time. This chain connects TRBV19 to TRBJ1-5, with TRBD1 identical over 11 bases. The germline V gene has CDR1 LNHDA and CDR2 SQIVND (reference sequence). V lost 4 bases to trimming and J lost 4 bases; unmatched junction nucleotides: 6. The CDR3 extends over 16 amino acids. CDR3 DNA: TGTGCCAGTAGTAGAGGGGACAGGGGGAGGAATCAGCCCCAGCATTTT. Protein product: CASSRGDRGRNQPQHF.

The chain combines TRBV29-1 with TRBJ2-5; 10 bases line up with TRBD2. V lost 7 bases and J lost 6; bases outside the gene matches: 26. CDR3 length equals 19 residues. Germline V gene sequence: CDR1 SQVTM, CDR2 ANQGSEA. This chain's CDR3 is CSAGGARGQAGGPGQTQYF. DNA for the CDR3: TGCAGCGCCGGAGGGGCGAGGGGGCAAGCGGGAGGGCCAGGGCAGACCCAGTACTTC.

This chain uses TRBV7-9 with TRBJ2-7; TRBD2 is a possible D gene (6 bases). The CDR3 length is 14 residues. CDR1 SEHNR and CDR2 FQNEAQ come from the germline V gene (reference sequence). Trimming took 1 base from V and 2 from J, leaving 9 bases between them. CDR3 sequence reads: CASSLVAAAYEQYF. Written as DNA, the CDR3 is TGTGCCAGCAGCTTAGTAGCGGCGGCCTACGAGCAGTACTTC.

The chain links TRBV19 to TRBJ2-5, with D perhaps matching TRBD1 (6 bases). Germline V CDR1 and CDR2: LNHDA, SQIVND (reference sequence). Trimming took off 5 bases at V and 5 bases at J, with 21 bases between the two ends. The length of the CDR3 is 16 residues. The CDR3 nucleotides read TGTGCCAGTAGTCCCCAAACCCCCGGGACAAGGGAGACCCAGTACTTC. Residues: CASSPQTPGTRETQYF.